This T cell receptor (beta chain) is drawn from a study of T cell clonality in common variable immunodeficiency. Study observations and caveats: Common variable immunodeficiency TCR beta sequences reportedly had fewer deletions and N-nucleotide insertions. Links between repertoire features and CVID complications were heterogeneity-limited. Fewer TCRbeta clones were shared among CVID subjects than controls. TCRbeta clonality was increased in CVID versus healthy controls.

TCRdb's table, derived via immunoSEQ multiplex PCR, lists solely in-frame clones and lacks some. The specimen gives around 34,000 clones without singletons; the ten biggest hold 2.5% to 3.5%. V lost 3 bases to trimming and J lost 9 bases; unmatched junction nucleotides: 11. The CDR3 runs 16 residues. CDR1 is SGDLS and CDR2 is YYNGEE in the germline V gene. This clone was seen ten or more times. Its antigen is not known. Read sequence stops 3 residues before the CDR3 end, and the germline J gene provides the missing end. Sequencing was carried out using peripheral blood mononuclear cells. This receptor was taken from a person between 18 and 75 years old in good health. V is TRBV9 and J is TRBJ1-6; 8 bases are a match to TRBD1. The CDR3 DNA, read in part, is TGTGCCAGCAGCGCCGGGACAGGCACTGTTGGTTCACCC. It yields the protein CASSAGTGTVGSP. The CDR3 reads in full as CASSAGTGTVGSPLHF.